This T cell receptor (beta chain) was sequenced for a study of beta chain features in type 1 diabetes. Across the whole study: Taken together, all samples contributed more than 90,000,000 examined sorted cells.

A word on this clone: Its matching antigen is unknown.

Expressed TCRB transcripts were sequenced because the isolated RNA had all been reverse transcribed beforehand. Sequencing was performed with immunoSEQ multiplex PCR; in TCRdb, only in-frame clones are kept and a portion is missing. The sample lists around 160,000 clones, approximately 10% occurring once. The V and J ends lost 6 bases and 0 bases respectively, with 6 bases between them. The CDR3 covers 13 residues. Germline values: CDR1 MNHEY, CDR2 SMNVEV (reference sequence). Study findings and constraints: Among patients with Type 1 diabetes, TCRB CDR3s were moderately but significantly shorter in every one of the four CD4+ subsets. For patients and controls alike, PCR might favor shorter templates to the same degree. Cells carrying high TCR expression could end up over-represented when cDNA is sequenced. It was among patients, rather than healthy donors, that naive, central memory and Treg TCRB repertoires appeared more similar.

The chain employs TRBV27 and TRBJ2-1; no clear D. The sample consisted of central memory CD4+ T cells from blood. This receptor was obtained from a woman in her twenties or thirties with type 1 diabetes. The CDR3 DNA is TGTGCCAGCAGGATGAGCTCCTACAATGAGCAGTTCTTC. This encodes CASRMSSYNEQFF.